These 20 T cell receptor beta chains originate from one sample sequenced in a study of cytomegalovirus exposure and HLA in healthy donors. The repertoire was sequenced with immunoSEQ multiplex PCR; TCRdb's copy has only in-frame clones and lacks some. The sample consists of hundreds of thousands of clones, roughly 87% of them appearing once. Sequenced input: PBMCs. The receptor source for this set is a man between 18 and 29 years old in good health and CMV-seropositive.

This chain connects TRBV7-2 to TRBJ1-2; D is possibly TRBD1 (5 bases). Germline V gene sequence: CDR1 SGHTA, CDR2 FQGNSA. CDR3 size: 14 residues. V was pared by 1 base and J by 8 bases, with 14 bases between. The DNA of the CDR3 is TGTGCCAGCAGCTTAGAGGGGCAGGCCAGAGGCTACACCTTC. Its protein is CASSLEGQARGYTF.

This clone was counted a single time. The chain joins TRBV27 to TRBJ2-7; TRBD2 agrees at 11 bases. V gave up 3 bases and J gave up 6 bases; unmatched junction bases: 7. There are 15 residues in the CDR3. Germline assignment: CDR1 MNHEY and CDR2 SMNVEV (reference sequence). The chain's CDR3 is CASSFVLAGGIEQYF. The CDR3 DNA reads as TGTGCCAGCAGTTTTGTGCTAGCGGGAGGTATCGAGCAGTACTTC.

The CDR3: CASRTLDTHEQYF. DNA for the CDR3: TGTGCCAGCAGAACACTAGACACCCACGAGCAGTACTTC. V is TRBV6-5 and J is TRBJ2-7; D is perhaps TRBD2 (5 bases). The CDR3 is 13 amino acids. The germline V gene encodes CDR1 MNHEY and CDR2 SVGAGI. Trimming left V 6 bases short and J 5 bases short, with 14 bases between.

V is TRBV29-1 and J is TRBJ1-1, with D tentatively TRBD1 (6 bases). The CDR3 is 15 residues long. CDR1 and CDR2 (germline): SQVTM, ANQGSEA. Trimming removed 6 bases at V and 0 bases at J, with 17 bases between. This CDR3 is CSVNAGHLMNTEAFF. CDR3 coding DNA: TGCAGCGTGAACGCGGGACATCTCATGAACACTGAAGCTTTCTTT.

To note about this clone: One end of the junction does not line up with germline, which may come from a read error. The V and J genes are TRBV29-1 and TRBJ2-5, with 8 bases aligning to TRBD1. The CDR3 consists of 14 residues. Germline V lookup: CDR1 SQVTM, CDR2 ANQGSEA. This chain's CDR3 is CSVGRTGRQEAQYF. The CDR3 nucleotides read TGCAGCGTGGGTAGGACAGGGCGGCAAGAGGCCCAGTACTTC. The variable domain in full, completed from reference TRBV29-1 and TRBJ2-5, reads SAVISQKPSRDICQRGTSLTIQCQVDSQVTMMFWYRQQPGQSLTLIATANQGSEATYESGFVIDKFPISRPNLTFSTLTVSNMSPEDSSIYLCSVGRTGRQEAQYFGPGTRLLVL.

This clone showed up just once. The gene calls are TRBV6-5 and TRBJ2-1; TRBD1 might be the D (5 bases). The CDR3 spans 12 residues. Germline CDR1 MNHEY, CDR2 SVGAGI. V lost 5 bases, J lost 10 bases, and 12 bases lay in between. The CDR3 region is CASSGYRFEQFF. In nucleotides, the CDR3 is TGTGCCAGCAGTGGCTACAGGTTCGAGCAGTTCTTC.

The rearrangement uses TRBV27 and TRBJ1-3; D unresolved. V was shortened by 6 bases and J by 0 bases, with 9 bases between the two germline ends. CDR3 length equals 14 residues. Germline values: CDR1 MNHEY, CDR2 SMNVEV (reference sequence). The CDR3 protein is CASRPGASGNTIYF. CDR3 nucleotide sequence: TGTGCCAGCAGACCCGGCGCCTCTGGAAACACCATATATTTT.

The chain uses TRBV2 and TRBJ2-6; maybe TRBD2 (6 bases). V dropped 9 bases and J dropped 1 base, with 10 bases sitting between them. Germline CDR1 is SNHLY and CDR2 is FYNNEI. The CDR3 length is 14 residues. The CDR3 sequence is CARKEGSGANVLTF. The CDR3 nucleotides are TGTGCCAGAAAGGAGGGGTCTGGGGCCAACGTCCTGACTTTC. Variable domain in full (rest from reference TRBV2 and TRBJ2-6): EPEVTQTPSHQVTQMGQEVILRCVPISNHLYFYWYRQILGQKVEFLVSFYNNEISEKSEIFDDQFSVERPDGSNFTLKIRSTKLEDSAMYFCARKEGSGANVLTFGAGSRLTVL.

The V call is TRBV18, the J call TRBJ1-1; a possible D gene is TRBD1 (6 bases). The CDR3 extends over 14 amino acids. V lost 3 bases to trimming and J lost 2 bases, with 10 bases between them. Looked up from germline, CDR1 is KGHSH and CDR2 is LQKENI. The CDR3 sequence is CASSPGHPNTEAFF. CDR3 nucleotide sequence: TGTGCCAGCTCACCGGGACACCCCAACACTGAAGCTTTCTTT.

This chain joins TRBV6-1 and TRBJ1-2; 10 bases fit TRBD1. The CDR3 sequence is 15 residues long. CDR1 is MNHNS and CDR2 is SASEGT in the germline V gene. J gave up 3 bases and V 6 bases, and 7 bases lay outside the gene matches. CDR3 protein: CASRVTGGWDYGYTF. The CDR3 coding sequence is TGTGCCAGCAGAGTGACAGGGGGCTGGGACTATGGCTACACCTTC.

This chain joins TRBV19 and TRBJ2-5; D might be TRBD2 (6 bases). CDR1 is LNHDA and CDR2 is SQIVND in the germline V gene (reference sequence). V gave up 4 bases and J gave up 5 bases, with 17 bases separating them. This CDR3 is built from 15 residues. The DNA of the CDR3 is TGTGCCAGTAGTAAGGGACTCCCGCAATGGGAGACCCAGTACTTC. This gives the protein CASSKGLPQWETQYF.

The CDR3 loop is CASSLGDSYSYEQYF. CDR3 nucleotides: TGTGCCAGCAGCTTGGGGGACAGTTATTCCTACGAGCAGTACTTC. The J gene is TRBJ2-7, the V gene TRBV5-6; TRBD1 matches at 7 bases. Germline V gives CDR1 SGHDT, CDR2 YYEEEE. V shed 0 bases and J 1 base; nucleotides not matched to a gene: 4. The CDR3 contains 15 residues.

CDR3: CASSRGDRAATNEKLFF. CDR3 DNA sequence: TGTGCCAGCAGCCGAGGGGACAGGGCTGCAACTAATGAAAAACTGTTTTTT. The V gene is TRBV27, the J gene TRBJ1-4, with 9 bases that match TRBD1. The J segment lost 0 bases and the V segment lost 6 bases, leaving 8 bases of the junction unmatched. Germline V gene data show CDR1 as MNHEY and CDR2 as SMNVEV (reference sequence). CDR3 length: 17 amino acids.

The CDR3 spells CASSQSLGSGNQPQHF. For the CDR3, the DNA is TGTGCCAGCAGCCAAAGTTTAGGATCGGGCAATCAGCCCCAGCATTTT. This sequence joins TRBV6-6 and TRBJ1-5; no firm D call. CDR1 is MNHNY, CDR2 SVGAGI, per germline (reference sequence). Trimming pared 6 bases from V and 2 bases from J, leaving 17 bases between. The CDR3 is made up of 16 amino acids.

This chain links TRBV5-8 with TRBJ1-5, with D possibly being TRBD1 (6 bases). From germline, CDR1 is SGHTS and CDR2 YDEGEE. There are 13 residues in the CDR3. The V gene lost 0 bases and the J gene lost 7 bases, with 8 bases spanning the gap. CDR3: CASSLDRVQPQHF. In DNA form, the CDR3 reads TGTGCCAGCAGCTTGGACAGGGTACAGCCCCAGCATTTT.

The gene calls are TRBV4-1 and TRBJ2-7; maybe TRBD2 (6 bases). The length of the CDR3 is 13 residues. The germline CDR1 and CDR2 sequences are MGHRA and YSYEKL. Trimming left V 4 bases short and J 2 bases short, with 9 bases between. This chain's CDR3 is CASSRSGTYEQYF. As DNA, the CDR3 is TGCGCCAGCAGCCGTAGCGGAACCTACGAGCAGTACTTC.

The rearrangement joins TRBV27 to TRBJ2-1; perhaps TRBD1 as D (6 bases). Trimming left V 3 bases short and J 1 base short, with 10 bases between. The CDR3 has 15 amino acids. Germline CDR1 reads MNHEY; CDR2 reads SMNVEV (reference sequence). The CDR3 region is CASSFPGVSYNEQFF. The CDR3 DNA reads TGTGCCAGCAGTTTCCCAGGGGTGTCCTACAATGAGCAGTTCTTC.

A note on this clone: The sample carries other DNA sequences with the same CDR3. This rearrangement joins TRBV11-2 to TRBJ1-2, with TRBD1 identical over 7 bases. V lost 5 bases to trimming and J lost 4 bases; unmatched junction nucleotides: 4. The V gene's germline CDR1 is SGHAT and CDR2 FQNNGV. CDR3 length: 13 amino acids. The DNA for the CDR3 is TGTGCCAGCAGCCCAGGGACAGTCTATGGCTACACCTTC. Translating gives CASSPGTVYGYTF.

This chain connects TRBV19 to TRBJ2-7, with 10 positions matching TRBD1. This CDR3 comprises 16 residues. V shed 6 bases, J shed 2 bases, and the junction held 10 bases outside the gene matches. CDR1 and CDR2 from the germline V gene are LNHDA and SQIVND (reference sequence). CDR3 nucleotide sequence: TGTGCCAGTAGCACCTCGGGACAGGGGATGGCCTACGAGCAGTACTTC. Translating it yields CASSTSGQGMAYEQYF.

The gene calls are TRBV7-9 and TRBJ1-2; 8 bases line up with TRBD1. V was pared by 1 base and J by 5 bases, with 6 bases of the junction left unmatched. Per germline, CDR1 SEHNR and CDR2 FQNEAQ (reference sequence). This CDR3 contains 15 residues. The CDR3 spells CASSLVLTGDYGYTF. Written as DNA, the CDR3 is TGTGCCAGCAGCTTAGTCCTGACAGGGGATTATGGCTACACCTTC.